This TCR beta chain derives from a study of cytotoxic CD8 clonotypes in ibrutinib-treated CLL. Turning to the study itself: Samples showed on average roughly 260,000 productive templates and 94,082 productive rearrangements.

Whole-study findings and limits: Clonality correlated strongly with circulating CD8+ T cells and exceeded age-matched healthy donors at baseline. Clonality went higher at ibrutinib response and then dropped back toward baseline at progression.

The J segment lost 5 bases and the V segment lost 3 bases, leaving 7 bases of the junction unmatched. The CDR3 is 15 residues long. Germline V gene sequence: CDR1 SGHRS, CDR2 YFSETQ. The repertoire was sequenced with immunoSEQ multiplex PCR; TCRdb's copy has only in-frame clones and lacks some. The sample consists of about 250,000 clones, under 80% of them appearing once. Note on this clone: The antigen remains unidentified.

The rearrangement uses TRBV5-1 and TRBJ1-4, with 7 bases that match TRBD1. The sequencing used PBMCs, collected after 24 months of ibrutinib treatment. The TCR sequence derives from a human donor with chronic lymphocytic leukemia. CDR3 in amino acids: CASSSRQGGNEKLFF. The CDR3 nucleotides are TGCGCCAGCAGCTCCCGACAGGGAGGAAATGAAAAACTGTTTTTT.